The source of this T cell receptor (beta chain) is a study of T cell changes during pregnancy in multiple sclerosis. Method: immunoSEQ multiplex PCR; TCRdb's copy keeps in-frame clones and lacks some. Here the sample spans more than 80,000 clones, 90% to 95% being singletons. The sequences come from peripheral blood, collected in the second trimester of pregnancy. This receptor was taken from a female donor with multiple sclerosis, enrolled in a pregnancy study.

The CDR3 here is CASSLGTANTEAFF. The CDR3 DNA follows: TGTGCCAGCAGTTTAGGGACAGCGAACACTGAAGCTTTCTTT. The chain joins TRBV4-2 to TRBJ1-1; TRBD1 aligns across 7 bases. The CDR3 is made up of 14 amino acids. CDR1 is LGHNA and CDR2 is YNFKEQ in the germline V gene. V shed 6 bases, J shed 1 base, and the junction held 5 bases outside the gene matches.